This TCR beta chain was identified in a study of cytomegalovirus exposure and HLA in healthy donors. Researchers ran the PCR with 60 Vbeta and 13 Jbeta primers. Method: immunoSEQ multiplex PCR; TCRdb's copy keeps in-frame clones and lacks some. The sample carries some 170,000 clones, roughly nine tenths recorded once. The donors gave bone marrow, and they were healthy. V was pared by 2 bases and J by 10 bases, with 15 bases between. Germline loops: CDR1 MNHEY, CDR2 SMNVEV (reference sequence). The CDR3 sequence is 14 residues long. The sequencing sample was made of PBMCs. The rearrangement joins TRBV27 to TRBJ2-1; D might be TRBD2 (5 bases). The receptor's source is a woman aged 25 to 45 in good health and CMV-seronegative. The CDR3 is CASSLNVRPGEQFF. CDR3 in DNA: TGTGCCAGCAGTTTAAATGTACGTCCGGGGGAGCAGTTCTTC.